This T cell receptor beta chain was documented in a study of identical twins (dated by TCRdb to between 2015 and 2016). At the level of the whole study: TCR alpha and beta repertoires from monozygotic twins, unrelated adults of various ages and cord blood were deep-sequenced to test whether fetal clonotypes persist. To rule out contamination, the twin experiments were replicated at different times with different library preparation protocols.

With regard to this clonotype: Its antigen has not been determined. No base qualities exist here, and no much larger clone lies one base off it.

What the research found in general, with its limitations: Zero-insertion analyses could be partly confounded by invariant T cells such as MAIT and iNKT, although diverse VJ usage argued against such confounding for most clonotypes. In monozygotic twins, recombination models systematically underestimated out-of-frame TCR alpha sharing, but the models matched the sharing seen between unrelated individuals. Because the same donors could not be followed over many years, the conclusions relied on cross-sectional statistical analysis. Abundant cord blood beta clonotypes carried fewer insertions; young adult naive repertoires showed a weaker similar trend, while memory repertoires showed none. Compared with coincidental sharing between unrelated individuals, out-of-frame TCR alpha sequences shared between twins had an excess of sequences with low generation probability. A weaker excess of twin sharing was found in beta out-of-frame sequences because the signal-to-noise ratio was lowered by fewer shared sequences.

The CDR3 holds 11 amino acids from the cysteine to the phenylalanine. The DNA shown is the 33-base CDR3, in frame from base 1. V loses 3 bases, J loses 10 bases, and the germline ends lie 9 bases apart. Receptor amplification or capture employed 5' RACE. Sequenced using an Illumina HiSeq 2000. A universal primer binding site was introduced by template switching, and a unique molecular identifier was present in the final cDNA, enabling accurate counting of TCR cDNA molecules. First-strand cDNA for TCR alpha and beta chains was synthesized from specific primers in the conserved constant-segment region. To control for contamination, every cDNA library carried two barcodes: a SMART-Mk sample barcode plus Illumina barcodes. TruSeq adapter sequences, together with Illumina sample barcodes, were added in two successive PCR steps. TCR alpha and beta cDNA libraries were sequenced on the Illumina HiSeq platform with custom primers. In the authors' own workflow: Raw reads were processed with MiGEC to extract unique molecular identifiers, and MiXCR was used to determine CDR3 positions. Recombination models were inferred per individual with the repgenHMM and IGoR tools using an EM algorithm. Shared clonotype analysis was performed with the tcR package in R, normalizing sharing by the product of cloneset sizes. To study raw recombination free of thymic and clonal selection effects, out-of-frame nonproductive sequences were analyzed. TCRdb trimmed the raw reads at Q25, called clones with MiXCR and kept productive beta chains. Identical CDR3 proteins give one entry, which carries the most common genes and DNA. These V and J calls are TCRdb output, not the study's own analysis. The sample table records roughly 690,000 distinct CDR3 sequences; roughly 6% of these occur just once. Clones ranked in the top ten supply roughly 1.6% of the sample.

All donors were healthy Caucasians. The study also sequenced three unrelated non-twin adults: a male aged 18 to 30, a male aged 50 to 60 and a female aged 50 to 60. Miltenyi CD45RO+ enrichment and human naive T-cell isolation kits were used to isolate memory (CD45RO+) and naive T cells from PBMC. Sequencing was carried out using naive T cells sorted from blood. The meaning of the sample's cell subset or site label: cells isolated with a human naive T-cell isolation kit. The clonotype comes from a man between 18 and 29 years old in good health. The rearrangement joined TRBV12-3 or TRBV12-4 to TRBJ1-1, with the D gene too uncertain to name. The CDR3: CASSLDQTAFF. DNA sequence: TGTGCCAGCAGTTTGGACCAAACAGCTTTCTTT.